These 9 T cell receptor beta chains originate from one sample sequenced in a study of long-term antiretroviral therapy in people with HIV. Samples were assayed with immunoSEQ v3.0 at survey level. Sequencing used immunoSEQ multiplex PCR; TCRdb keeps in-frame clones, though not all of them. The sample yields about 22,000 clones, roughly 80% seen once. Sequencing used unsorted PBMCs, obtained 0.5 years before starting antiretroviral therapy. The receptor set was obtained from a man between 40 and 49 years old with HIV.

This clone was seen only once. This chain links TRBV30 with TRBJ1-2; TRBD1 matches 9 bases. The CDR3 sequence is 15 residues long. Germline-derived CDR1 and CDR2 are GTSNPN and SVGIG (reference sequence). The junction had 3 bases not matched to a gene; V was cut back by 0 bases and J by 1 base. The CDR3 nucleotides read TGTGCCTGGAGTGTAGGGACAGGGAGTAACTATGGCTACACCTTC. Amino acids: CAWSVGTGSNYGYTF.

V is TRBV5-6 and J is TRBJ2-1; no clear D. Germline CDR1 reads SGHDT; CDR2 reads YYEEEE. The CDR3 loop spans 11 amino acids. V lost 2 bases, J lost 6 bases, and 3 bases lay in between. In DNA form, the CDR3 reads TGTGCCAGCAGCTTATTCAATGAGCAGTTCTTC. This sequence encodes CASSLFNEQFF.

The rearrangement uses TRBV9 and TRBJ1-2; D remains ambiguous. Germline loops: CDR1 SGDLS, CDR2 YYNGEE. The CDR3 runs to 14 residues. V dropped 4 bases and J dropped 4 bases, with 14 bases sitting between them. In DNA form, the CDR3 reads TGTGCCAGCAGCTCCGGGGTAGGGCCCTATGGCTACACCTTC. Translated, it gives CASSSGVGPYGYTF.

This chain links TRBV7-9 with TRBJ2-7; 10 positions agree with TRBD2. Trimming cost V 8 bases and J 3 bases; bases outside gene matches: 4. The germline CDR1 and CDR2 sequences are SEHNR and FQNEAQ (reference sequence). This CDR3 is 13 amino acids long. CDR3: CASGIAGGYEQYF. The DNA of the CDR3 is TGTGCCAGCGGAATAGCGGGGGGCTACGAGCAGTACTTC.

The V and J genes are TRBV30 and TRBJ1-5; a weak D match, TRBD1 (5 bases). Trimming pared 2 bases from V and 6 bases from J, leaving 11 bases between. The CDR3 consists of 13 residues. CDR1 GTSNPN and CDR2 SVGIG come from the germline V gene (reference sequence). The CDR3 region has the DNA TGTGCCTGGAGTCTCGGGGACTTTCAGCCCCAGCATTTT. Protein sequence: CAWSLGDFQPQHF.

This sequence joins TRBV4-3 and TRBJ2-1; 8 bases fit TRBD2. This CDR3 spans 13 amino acids. Germline V gene sequence: CDR1 LGHNA, CDR2 YSLEER. Trimming at V came to 1 base and at J to 13 bases, leaving 6 bases not matched to a gene. The CDR3 here is CASSQGGSGAQFF. Here the CDR3 DNA reads TGCGCCAGCAGCCAAGGGGGTAGCGGGGCACAGTTCTTC.

V gene TRBV6-5 combines with J gene TRBJ1-5, with no clear D. Germline V CDR1 and CDR2: MNHEY, SVGAGI. The CDR3 length is 14 residues. The germline V and J ends were trimmed by 5 bases and 2 bases, with 10 bases remaining between them. The CDR3 loop is CASSPLLGNQPQHF. The CDR3 coding sequence is TGTGCCAGCAGTCCTTTACTGGGCAATCAGCCCCAGCATTTT.

V usage is TRBV9 and J usage is TRBJ1-1; the D is unclear. Germline CDR1 SGDLS, CDR2 YYNGEE. This CDR3 is built from 14 residues. V was pared by 0 bases and J by 0 bases, with 6 bases between. CDR3 loop: CASSVEAVNTEAFF. CDR3 nucleotide sequence: TGTGCCAGCAGCGTAGAGGCCGTGAACACTGAAGCTTTCTTT.

The gene calls are TRBV28 and TRBJ2-2, with D unclear. With 3 bases removed from V and 7 bases from J, the gap between germline ends came to 9 bases. Germline loops: CDR1 MDHEN, CDR2 SYDVKM. The CDR3 has 13 amino acids. The CDR3 region has the DNA TGTGCCAGCAGTTTTTCCCCGGTCGGGGAGCTGTTTTTT. Amino acids: CASSFSPVGELFF.